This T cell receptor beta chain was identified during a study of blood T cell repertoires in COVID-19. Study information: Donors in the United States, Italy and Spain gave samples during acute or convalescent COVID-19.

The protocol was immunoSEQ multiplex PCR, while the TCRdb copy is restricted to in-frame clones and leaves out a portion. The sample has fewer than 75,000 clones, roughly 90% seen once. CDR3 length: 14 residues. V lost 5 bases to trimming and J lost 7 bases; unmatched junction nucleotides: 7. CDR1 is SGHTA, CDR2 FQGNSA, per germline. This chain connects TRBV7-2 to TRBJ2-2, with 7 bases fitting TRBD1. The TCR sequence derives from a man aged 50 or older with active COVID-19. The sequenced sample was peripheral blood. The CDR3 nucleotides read TGTGCCAGCAGCCTACCAGGGGGATTCGGGGAGCTGTTTTTT. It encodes CASSLPGGFGELFF.